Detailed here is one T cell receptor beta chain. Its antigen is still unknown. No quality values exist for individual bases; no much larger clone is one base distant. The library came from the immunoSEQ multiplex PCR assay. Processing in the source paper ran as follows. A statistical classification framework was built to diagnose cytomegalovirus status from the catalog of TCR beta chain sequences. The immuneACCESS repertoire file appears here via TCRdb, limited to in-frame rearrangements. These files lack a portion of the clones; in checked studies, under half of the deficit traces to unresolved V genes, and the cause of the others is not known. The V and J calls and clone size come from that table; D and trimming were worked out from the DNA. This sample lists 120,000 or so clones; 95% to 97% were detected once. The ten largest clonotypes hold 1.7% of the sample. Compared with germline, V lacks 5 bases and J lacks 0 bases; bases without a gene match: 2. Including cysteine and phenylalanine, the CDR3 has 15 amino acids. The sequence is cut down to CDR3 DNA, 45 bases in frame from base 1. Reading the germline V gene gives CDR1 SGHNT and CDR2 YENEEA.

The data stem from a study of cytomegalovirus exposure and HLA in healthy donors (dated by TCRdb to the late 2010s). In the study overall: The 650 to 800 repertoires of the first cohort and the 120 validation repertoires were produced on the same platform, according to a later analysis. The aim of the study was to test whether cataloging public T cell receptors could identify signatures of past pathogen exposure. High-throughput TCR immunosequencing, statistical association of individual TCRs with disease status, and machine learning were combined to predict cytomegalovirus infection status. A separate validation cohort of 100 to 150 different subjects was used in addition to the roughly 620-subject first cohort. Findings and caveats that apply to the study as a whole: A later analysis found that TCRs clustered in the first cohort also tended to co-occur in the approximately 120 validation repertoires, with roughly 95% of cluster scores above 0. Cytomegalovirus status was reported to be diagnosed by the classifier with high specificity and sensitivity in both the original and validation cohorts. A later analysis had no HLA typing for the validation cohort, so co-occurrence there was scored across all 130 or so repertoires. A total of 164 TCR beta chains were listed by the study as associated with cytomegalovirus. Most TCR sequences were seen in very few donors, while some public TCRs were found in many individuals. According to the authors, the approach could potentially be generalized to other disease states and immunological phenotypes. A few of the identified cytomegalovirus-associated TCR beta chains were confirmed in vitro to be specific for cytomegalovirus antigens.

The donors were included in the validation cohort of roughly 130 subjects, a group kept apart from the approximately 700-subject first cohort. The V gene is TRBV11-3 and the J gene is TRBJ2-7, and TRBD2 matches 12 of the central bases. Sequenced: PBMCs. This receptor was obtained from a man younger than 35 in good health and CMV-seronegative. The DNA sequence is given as TGTGCCAGCAGCCCGGGACTAGCGGGCTCCTACGAGCAGTACTTC. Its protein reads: CASSPGLAGSYEQYF.